The 32 T cell receptor beta chains listed next were all sequenced from one sample in a study of blood T cell repertoires in COVID-19. The data were produced by immunoSEQ multiplex PCR, yet TCRdb's version contains in-frame clones alone and is incomplete. The table records some 61,000 clones, about nine tenths of them present only once. Specimen: peripheral blood. These receptors came from a man aged 30-40 years with acute or convalescent COVID-19.

This rearrangement joins TRBV28 to TRBJ1-1; D ambiguous. V lost 3 bases and J 5 bases, leaving 16 bases between the germline ends. The germline gives CDR1 MDHEN, CDR2 SYDVKM. There are 15 residues in the CDR3. CDR3 residues: CASSLNRPGRTEAFF. The CDR3, as DNA: TGTGCCAGCAGTTTGAACAGACCTGGGAGGACTGAAGCTTTCTTT.

The chain couples TRBV4-1 to TRBJ1-5; D possibly corresponds to TRBD1 (5 bases). Deletions cut 4 bases from V and 0 bases from J, with 7 bases between. CDR3 length: 14 amino acids. Germline assignment: CDR1 MGHRA and CDR2 YSYEKL. The CDR3 DNA is TGCGCCAGCAGCCTGACAGATAGCAATCAGCCCCAGCATTTT. The encoded protein is CASSLTDSNQPQHF.

The chain combines TRBV4-3 with TRBJ2-3; possibly TRBD1 for D (5 bases). CDR3 size: 14 residues. V lost 2 bases, J lost 4 bases, and 10 bases lay in between. Germline CDR1 reads LGHNA; CDR2 reads YSLEER. This CDR3 reads CASSQTQGADTQYF. CDR3 DNA sequence: TGCGCCAGCAGCCAAACCCAGGGTGCAGATACGCAGTATTTT.

The rearrangement links TRBV6-2 or TRBV6-3 to TRBJ1-5, with TRBD1 matching over 8 bases. Per germline, CDR1 MNHEY and CDR2 SVGEGT. CDR3 length: 14 amino acids. V was clipped by 6 bases and J by 4 bases; unmatched bases: 5. The CDR3 sequence: CASSRTGRNQPQHF. CDR3 coding DNA: TGTGCCAGCAGCCGGACAGGGAGGAATCAGCCCCAGCATTTT.

This clone was counted a few times. The genes are TRBV6-4 and TRBJ2-1; 8 nucleotides agree with TRBD1. The junction had 6 bases not matched to a gene; V was cut back by 3 bases and J by 8 bases. Looked up from germline, CDR1 is MRHNA and CDR2 is SNTAGT. CDR3 length equals 14 residues. The CDR3 DNA sequence: TGTGCCAGCAGTGAAGGGACAGGAGCGGATGAGCAGTTCTTC. As protein: CASSEGTGADEQFF.

For the CDR3, the DNA is TGTGCCAGCAGCTCCTTTCCGGGAGTAGAAGTCAATGAGCAGTTCTTC. Protein: CASSSFPGVEVNEQFF. This rearrangement joins TRBV7-2 to TRBJ2-1, with D tentatively TRBD2 (6 bases). CDR3 size: 16 residues. Trimming left V 4 bases short and J 6 bases short, with 19 bases between. Germline lookup yields CDR1 SGHTA and CDR2 FQGNSA.

The chain has TRBV10-3 and TRBJ2-7, with no clear D. In germline, CDR1 is ENHRY, CDR2 SYGVKD. The CDR3 consists of 12 residues. The V gene lost 3 bases and the J gene lost 2 bases, with 5 bases spanning the gap. The CDR3 bases are TGTGCCATCAGTGACCGAGCCTACGAGCAGTACTTC. This encodes CAISDRAYEQYF.

This clone has only one observation. The rearrangement uses TRBV7-2 and TRBJ2-5; D possibly corresponds to TRBD2 (5 bases). This CDR3 contains 15 residues. Trimming cost V 3 bases and J 5 bases, with 16 bases left between them. Germline lookup yields CDR1 SGHTA and CDR2 FQGNSA. CDR3 bases: TGTGCCAGCAGCTTGAGACGGGGAAGAGGGGAGACCCAGTACTTC. It encodes CASSLRRGRGETQYF.

V gene TRBV28 combines with J gene TRBJ1-1; D call uncertain. CDR1 MDHEN and CDR2 SYDVKM come from the germline V gene. Between the trimmed V and J ends, which lost 3 bases and 7 bases, there was a span of 9 bases. The CDR3 is 12 residues long. The CDR3 coding sequence is TGTGCCAGCAGTTTTGCTCCAGGTGAAGCTTTCTTT. Translated: CASSFAPGEAFF.

V is TRBV6-1 and J is TRBJ1-3; D is unresolved. Germline V gene sequence: CDR1 MNHNS, CDR2 SASEGT. This CDR3 is built from 14 residues. The ends were cut back, 2 bases at V and 4 bases at J, with 9 bases in the middle. CDR3 in amino acids: CASSEKGGGNTIYF. CDR3 nucleotide sequence: TGTGCCAGCAGTGAAAAAGGCGGCGGAAACACCATATATTTT.

This clone was found a few times. V usage is TRBV28 and J usage is TRBJ2-2; D unclear. V lost 10 bases and J 1 base, leaving 16 bases between the germline ends. Germline V gene data show CDR1 as MDHEN and CDR2 as SYDVKM. The CDR3 has 15 residues. CDR3: CAISPVPGNTGELFF. The DNA for the CDR3 is TGTGCCATCTCGCCTGTACCCGGGAACACCGGGGAGCTGTTTTTT.

This rearrangement joins TRBV11-3 to TRBJ2-7; 9 bases are shared with TRBD1. CDR1 and CDR2 (germline): SGHNT, YENEEA. V dropped 5 bases and J dropped 4; count of bases not matched to a gene: 6. The CDR3 runs 14 residues. CDR3 DNA sequence: TGTGCCAGCAGCGTCCGGGACAGGGATTACGAGCAGTACTTC. Protein sequence: CASSVRDRDYEQYF. The full variable domain, completed using reference TRBV11-3 and TRBJ2-7, is EAGVVQSPRYKIIEKKQPVAFWCNPISGHNTLYWYLQNLGQGPELLIRYENEEAVDDSQLPKDRFSAERLKGVDSTLKIQPAELGDSAVYLCASSVRDRDYEQYFGPGTRLTVT.

This chain links TRBV28 with TRBJ1-4, with 8 positions matching TRBD1. The CDR3 length is 14 residues. V shed 6 bases, J shed 3 bases, and the junction held 3 bases outside the gene matches. Germline V gene data show CDR1 as MDHEN and CDR2 as SYDVKM. CDR3 residues: CASRQTGANEKLFF. The CDR3 nucleotides read TGTGCCAGCAGACAGACAGGGGCTAATGAAAAACTGTTTTTT.

The V gene is TRBV7-2, the J gene TRBJ2-7; possibly TRBD2 for D (6 bases). Trimming cost V 2 bases and J 6 bases, with 11 bases left between them. The germline V gene encodes CDR1 SGHTA and CDR2 FQGNSA. The CDR3 loop spans 13 amino acids. The CDR3 protein is CASSLMMGGEQYF. The CDR3 DNA follows: TGTGCCAGCAGCTTAATGATGGGGGGCGAGCAGTACTTC.

The V call is TRBV3-1 (or the pseudogene TRBV3-2), the J call TRBJ1-6; no firm D call. The CDR3 contains 13 residues. Per germline, CDR1 LGHDT and CDR2 YNNKEL (reference sequence). Trimming removed 4 bases at V and 7 bases at J, with 8 bases between. CDR3 in amino acids: CASSPTENSPLHF. The CDR3 DNA follows: TGTGCCAGCAGCCCTACAGAGAATTCACCCCTCCACTTT.

This clone appeared many times. V is TRBV4-3 and J is TRBJ2-1, with 11 positions matching TRBD1. CDR1 and CDR2 (germline): LGHNA, YSLEER. V shed 0 bases and J 4 bases; nucleotides not matched to a gene: 5. The CDR3 has 17 residues. The CDR3 protein is CASSQDGGTGGYNEQFF. Here the CDR3 DNA reads TGCGCCAGCAGCCAAGATGGTGGGACAGGGGGTTACAATGAGCAGTTCTTC.

The CDR3 nucleotides read TGTGCCAGTAGTATAGAGGGGGGGGGATATCAGCCCCAGCATTTT. It translates to CASSIEGGGYQPQHF. This rearrangement joins TRBV19 to TRBJ1-5; perhaps TRBD1 as D (5 bases). The CDR3 is 15 residues long. The germline V gene has CDR1 LNHDA and CDR2 SQIVND (reference sequence). Trimming shortened V by 0 bases and J by 5 bases, and 11 bases separated the two germline ends.

V usage is TRBV11-2 and J usage is TRBJ2-7, with D perhaps TRBD2 (6 bases). The V and J ends lost 6 bases and 1 base respectively, with 13 bases between them. The CDR3 contains 14 residues. CDR1 and CDR2 from the germline V gene are SGHAT and FQNNGV. The CDR3 loop reads CASSRRGVSYEQYF. DNA for the CDR3: TGTGCCAGCAGTCGGAGGGGCGTATCCTACGAGCAGTACTTC.

The chain combines TRBV11-2 with TRBJ1-1; D is ambiguous. The V end was cut by 2 bases, the J end by 1 base, with 5 bases between. The CDR3 consists of 13 residues. The germline gives CDR1 SGHAT, CDR2 FQNNGV. The CDR3 protein is CASSLFRNTEAFF. CDR3 sequence (DNA): TGTGCCAGCAGCTTATTTCGGAACACTGAAGCTTTCTTT.

This clone was seen once. The chain employs TRBV19 and TRBJ1-6, with TRBD1 matching 9 bases. The CDR3 sequence is 13 residues long. Germline V CDR1 and CDR2: LNHDA, SQIVND (reference sequence). V lost 8 bases and J lost 7; bases outside the gene matches: 3. The CDR3 is CASQTGGNSPLHF. The CDR3 bases are TGTGCCAGTCAGACAGGGGGAAATTCACCCCTCCACTTT.

Points on this clone: The same CDR3 arises from other DNA sequences in this sample as well. This rearrangement joins TRBV10-1 to TRBJ1-1, with TRBD1 identical over 7 bases. Looked up from germline, CDR1 is WNHNN and CDR2 is SYGVQD (reference sequence). The CDR3 is 13 amino acids. V shed 6 bases and J 8 bases; nucleotides not matched to a gene: 9. The CDR3 loop is CASSENTGEEAFF. CDR3 nucleotides: TGCGCCAGCAGCGAGAATACAGGGGAAGAAGCTTTCTTT.

This clone was detected only once. Other DNA sequences within the sample encode an identical CDR3. The gene calls are TRBV7-8 and TRBJ1-4; TRBD1 aligns across 9 bases. Germline CDR1 and CDR2: SGHVS and FQNEAQ. This CDR3 has 15 residues. Germline trimming cut 3 bases from V and 13 bases from J; bases unmatched to any gene: 12. DNA for the CDR3: TGTGCCAGCAGCTTTAGCAGGGACAGGGACTTGGGACTGTTTTTT. It yields the protein CASSFSRDRDLGLFF.

V is TRBV7-9 and J is TRBJ1-4; D not resolved. Trimming shortened V by 6 bases and J by 7 bases, and 15 bases separated the two germline ends. The CDR3 extends over 14 amino acids. Germline V gene lookup returns CDR1 SEHNR and CDR2 FQNEAQ (reference sequence). The CDR3 coding sequence is TGTGCCAGCAGTTCCCCGCAGGCGGGTGAAAAACTGTTTTTT. Residues: CASSSPQAGEKLFF. The full variable domain, rest sourced from reference TRBV7-9 and TRBJ1-4, is DTGVSQNPRHKITKRGQNVTFRCDPISEHNRLYWYRQTLGQGPEFLTYFQNEAQLEKSRLLSDRFSAERPKGSFSTLEIQRTEQGDSAMYLCASSSPQAGEKLFFGSGTQLSVL.

The V gene is TRBV7-2, the J gene TRBJ2-1, with D unresolved. Trimming stripped 2 bases from V and 10 bases from J, with 9 bases between. CDR1 SGHTA and CDR2 FQGNSA come from the germline V gene. The CDR3 spans 12 residues. CDR3 in amino acids: CASSLWSREQFF. CDR3 sequence (DNA): TGTGCCAGCAGCTTATGGAGTAGGGAGCAGTTCTTC.

The chain couples TRBV9 to TRBJ1-3; D gene uncertain. Germline CDR1 is SGDLS and CDR2 is YYNGEE. Trimming removed 0 bases at V and 2 bases at J, with 9 bases between. CDR3 length equals 15 residues. The CDR3 nucleotides are TGTGCCAGCAGCGTAGCGGGGTCGGCTGGAAACACCATATATTTT. The encoded protein is CASSVAGSAGNTIYF. Variable domain in full (rest from reference TRBV9 and TRBJ1-3): DSGVTQTPKHLITATGQRVTLRCSPRSGDLSVYWYQQSLDQGLQFLIQYYNGEERAKGNILERFSAQQFPDLHSELNLSSLELGDSALYFCASSVAGSAGNTIYFGEGSWLTVV.

This rearrangement joins TRBV29-1 to TRBJ1-4; a weak D match, TRBD1 (6 bases). Trimming removed 7 bases from V and 8 bases from J, with 17 bases in between. The germline V gene has CDR1 SQVTM and CDR2 ANQGSEA. There are 13 residues in the CDR3. In DNA form, the CDR3 reads TGCAGCGCAGATACAGGGAGAAGCGAAAAACTGTTTTTT. The encoded protein is CSADTGRSEKLFF.

This clone was recorded only once. The CDR3 DNA reads TGTGCCAGCAGCCAAGGGGGACAGGACCAAGAGACCCAGTACTTC. Its translation: CASSQGGQDQETQYF. The chain recombines TRBV4-2 with TRBJ2-5, with 8 bases that match TRBD1. Germline lookup yields CDR1 LGHNA and CDR2 YNFKEQ. Trimming removed 1 base from V and 0 bases from J; junction bases left unmatched: 1. This CDR3 comprises 15 residues.

The V and J genes are TRBV24-1 and TRBJ2-4; unclear D gene. Trimming left V 0 bases short and J 0 bases short, with 5 bases between. The germline V gene has CDR1 KGHDR and CDR2 SFDVKD. There are 15 residues in the CDR3. In DNA form, the CDR3 reads TGTGCCACCAGTGATTTGTGGCAAGCCAAAAACATTCAGTACTTC. Translation: CATSDLWQAKNIQYF.

This chain connects TRBV13 to TRBJ2-1; a possible D gene is TRBD1 (5 bases). V lost 8 bases and J 4 bases, leaving 24 bases between the germline ends. The CDR3 covers 17 residues. Looked up from germline, CDR1 is PRHDT and CDR2 is FYEKMQ (reference sequence). In DNA, the CDR3 is TGTGCCAGCGTACGCCTAGGGGAATACACGACGTACAATGAGCAGTTCTTC. Its translation: CASVRLGEYTTYNEQFF. The variable domain in full, completed from reference TRBV13 and TRBJ2-1, reads AAGVIQSPRHLIKEKRETATLKCYPIPRHDTVYWYQQGPGQDPQFLISFYEKMQSDKGSIPDRFSAQQFSDYHSELNMSSLELGDSALYFCASVRLGEYTTYNEQFFGPGTRLTVL.

This sequence joins TRBV29-1 and TRBJ2-2; 8 positions agree with TRBD2. There are 14 residues in the CDR3. The trim removed 6 bases at V and 5 bases at J, leaving 8 bases unmatched. The germline CDR1 and CDR2 sequences are SQVTM and ANQGSEA. The CDR3 protein is CSVASGSGTGELFF. DNA of the CDR3: TGCAGCGTGGCCAGCGGGAGCGGGACCGGGGAGCTGTTTTTT.

The DNA of the CDR3 is TGCAGCGGGGCCACAGGTTCCTACGAGCAGTACTTC. It encodes CSGATGSYEQYF. The chain links TRBV29-1 to TRBJ2-7, with D possibly TRBD1 on 5 matching bases. The CDR3 is made up of 12 amino acids. V was clipped by 7 bases and J by 1 base, with 11 bases between them. CDR1 is SQVTM and CDR2 is ANQGSEA in the germline V gene.

To note about this clone: At one boundary the junction diverges from the germline segment, which might be a read error. The chain links TRBV14 to TRBJ2-1; 7 nucleotides match TRBD2. This CDR3 has 11 residues. The germline gives CDR1 SGHDN, CDR2 FVKESK. The CDR3 sequence is CASSSLADLVF. In nucleotides, the CDR3 is TGTGCCAGCAGCTCTCTAGCGGACCTCGTCTTC.